This T cell receptor (beta chain) stems from a study of beta chain features in type 1 diabetes. This CDR3 contains 15 residues. Trimming took 3 bases from V and 0 from J; bases not matched to a gene: 1. Germline loops: CDR1 ENHRY, CDR2 SYGVKD. The authors reverse transcribed all of the isolated RNA, so sequencing captured expressed TCRB transcripts. TCRdb's copy holds only in-frame clones and misses some; the assay was immunoSEQ multiplex PCR. The data show about 160,000 clones, less than 9.5% seen once. This clone has a handful of counts. Markers CD45RO/CCR7/CD25/CD127/CD95/CD27 served to sort CD4+ naive, central memory, regulatory and stem cell-like memory cells.

The sample taken for sequencing was central memory CD4+ T cells from blood. This TCR derives from a young woman in good health. The chain uses TRBV10-3 and TRBJ2-1; 8 bases are shared with TRBD2. The CDR3 region is CAISDSGSSYNEQFF. CDR3 sequence (DNA): TGTGCCATCAGTGACAGCGGGAGCTCCTACAATGAGCAGTTCTTC.